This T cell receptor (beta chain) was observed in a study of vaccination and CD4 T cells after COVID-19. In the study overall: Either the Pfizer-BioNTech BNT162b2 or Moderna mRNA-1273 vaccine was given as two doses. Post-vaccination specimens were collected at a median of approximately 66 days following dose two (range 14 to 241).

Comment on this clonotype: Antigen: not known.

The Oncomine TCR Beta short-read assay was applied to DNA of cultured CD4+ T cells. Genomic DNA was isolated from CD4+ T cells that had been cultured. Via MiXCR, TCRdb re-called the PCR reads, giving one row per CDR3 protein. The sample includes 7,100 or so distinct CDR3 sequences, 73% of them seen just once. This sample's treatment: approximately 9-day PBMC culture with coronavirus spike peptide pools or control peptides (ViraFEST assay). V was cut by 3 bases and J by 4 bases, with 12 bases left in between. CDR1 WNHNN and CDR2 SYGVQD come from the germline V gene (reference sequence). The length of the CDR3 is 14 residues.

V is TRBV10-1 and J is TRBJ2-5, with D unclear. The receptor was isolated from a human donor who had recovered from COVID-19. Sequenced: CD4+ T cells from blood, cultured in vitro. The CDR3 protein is CASSERLGGETQYF. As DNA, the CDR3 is TGCGCCAGCAGTGAAAGACTTGGTGGAGAGACCCAGTACTTC.